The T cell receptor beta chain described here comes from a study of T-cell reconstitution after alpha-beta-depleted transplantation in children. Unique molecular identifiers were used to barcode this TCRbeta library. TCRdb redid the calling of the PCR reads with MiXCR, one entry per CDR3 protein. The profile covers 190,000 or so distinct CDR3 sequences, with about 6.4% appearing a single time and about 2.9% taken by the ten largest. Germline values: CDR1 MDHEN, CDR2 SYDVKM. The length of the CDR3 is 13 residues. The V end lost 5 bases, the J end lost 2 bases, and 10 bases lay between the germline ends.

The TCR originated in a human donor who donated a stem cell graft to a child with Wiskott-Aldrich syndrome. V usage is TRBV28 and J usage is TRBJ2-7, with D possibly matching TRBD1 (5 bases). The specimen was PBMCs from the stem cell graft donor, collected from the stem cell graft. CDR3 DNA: TGTGCCAGCAGTCCAGGGTTCACCTACGAGCAGTACTTC. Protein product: CASSPGFTYEQYF.